This T cell receptor beta chain originates from a study of identifying expanded T cells in peripheral blood. This clone was picked up a small number of times. Its antigen remains unknown. Study-wide results and limits: Technical replicates showed roughly 1.2 changed clones; about 2 weeks about 16.4; four weeks 19.

The CDR3 has 13 residues. Germline V CDR1 and CDR2: SGHNT, YYREEE (reference sequence). Trimming cost V 4 bases and J 8 bases; bases outside gene matches: 5. Sequencing used immunoSEQ multiplex PCR; TCRdb keeps in-frame clones, though not all of them. Among around 81,000 clones listed, 80% to 90% were seen once. This chain connects TRBV5-4 to TRBJ1-2; 10 bases are shared with TRBD1. The TCR sequence derives from a person aged 18 to 75 in good health. Sequencing was done on a sample of blood. The CDR3 spells CASSRDRGSGYTF. In DNA, the CDR3 is TGTGCCAGCAGCCGGGACAGGGGATCGGGCTACACCTTC.